Listed below are T cell receptor beta chains from one sample, sequenced in a study of cytomegalovirus exposure and HLA in healthy donors. Assay used: immunoSEQ multiplex PCR; TCRdb lists only in-frame clones, some missing. The repertoire holds 200,000 or so clones, with over 80% as singletons. Sequenced sample: PBMCs. These receptors all come from a boy between 2 and 10 years old in good health and CMV-seronegative. Both conserved end residues are part of each CDR3. D genes are given only for firm matches. Only some rows state a clone size, as once, few, many or a class for expanded clones.

d_gene,j_gene,abundance,v_gene,CDR3aa,CDR3nt
TRBD1,TRBJ1-2,few,TRBV2,CASSLGQHYGYTF,TGTGCCAGCAGTTTGGGACAGCACTATGGCTACACCTTC
-,TRBJ1-6,-,TRBV6-5,CASSYEYLGNSPLHF,TGTGCCAGCAGTTACGAATACCTGGGCAATTCACCCCTCCACTTT
TRBD1,TRBJ1-2,-,TRBV29-1,CSVPLGQGGYTF,TGCAGCGTCCCGTTGGGACAGGGGGGCTACACCTTC
-,TRBJ1-1,-,TRBV29-1,CSVPGSTEAFF,TGCAGCGTCCCCGGGAGCACTGAAGCTTTCTTT
TRBD2,TRBJ2-5,-,TRBV7-7,CASSPLAGGPETQYF,TGTGCTAGCAGCCCACTAGCGGGAGGGCCAGAGACCCAGTACTTC
-,TRBJ1-4,-,TRBV10-3,CAISDGTGNEELFF,TGTGCCATCAGTGACGGGACTGGTAATGAGGAACTGTTTTTT
TRBD2,TRBJ2-3,once,TRBV6-7,CASIPPGLAGSIPSTDTQYF,TGTGCCAGCATTCCGCCCGGACTAGCGGGATCCATACCTAGCACAGATACGCAGTATTTT
TRBD2,TRBJ2-1,-,TRBV5-1,CASSLAAGNYNGQFF,TGCGCCAGCAGCTTGGCAGCGGGGAACTACAATGGGCAGTTCTTC
TRBD2,TRBJ2-1,-,TRBV7-9,CSSSLARAGAPNEQFF,TGTTCCAGCAGCTTAGCGCGAGCGGGAGCGCCCAATGAGCAGTTCTTC
TRBD1,TRBJ1-2,-,TRBV19,CATAPGQGEFNYGYTF,TGTGCCACCGCCCCGGGACAGGGGGAATTTAACTATGGCTACACCTTC
-,TRBJ1-2,-,TRBV7-2,CASSPPGVWGYTF,TGTGCCAGCAGCCCTCCGGGGGTGTGGGGCTACACCTTC
-,TRBJ2-5,-,TRBV6-1,CASSETRLEETQYF,TGTGCCAGCAGTGAAACTAGGTTGGAAGAGACCCAGTACTTC
TRBD1,TRBJ2-7,-,TRBV27,CASSQGASDHEQYF,TGTGCCAGCTCTCAGGGGGCTAGCGACCACGAGCAGTACTTC
-,TRBJ2-1,-,TRBV6-1,CASSASSPYNEQFF,TGTGCCAGCAGTGCGTCTAGCCCCTACAATGAGCAGTTCTTC
-,TRBJ2-7,-,TRBV10-3,CAISEPSQGLGEQYF,TGTGCCATCAGTGAGCCCTCACAGGGTTTGGGCGAGCAGTACTTC
TRBD1,TRBJ2-7,few,TRBV13,CASSPPGQGPYEQYF,TGTGCCAGCAGCCCACCGGGACAGGGACCCTACGAGCAGTACTTC
TRBD1,TRBJ1-2,-,TRBV7-6,CASSLYPPGQGYYGYTF,TGTGCCAGCAGCTTATATCCGCCCGGACAGGGTTACTATGGCTACACCTTC
-,TRBJ2-5,-,TRBV20-1,CSVARQETQYF,TGCAGTGTTGCCCGGCAAGAGACCCAGTACTTC
TRBD1,TRBJ1-1,-,TRBV29-1,CSVERGTGVTEAFF,TGCAGCGTTGAAAGGGGCACAGGGGTGACTGAAGCTTTCTTT
-,TRBJ1-2,-,TRBV6-1,CASSEGAYGYTF,TGTGCCAGCAGTGAAGGGGCCTATGGCTACACCTTC
-,TRBJ1-2,-,TRBV7-8,CASSFRQAPRGYTF,TGTGCCAGCAGCTTCCGACAGGCCCCTAGGGGCTACACCTTC
-,TRBJ2-5,-,TRBV5-1,CASRVADLLETQYF,TGCGCCAGCCGAGTTGCGGATTTACTGGAGACCCAGTACTTC
TRBD2,TRBJ2-4,-,TRBV9,CASSPRPSGFLGNIQYF,TGTGCCAGCAGCCCCCGCCCTAGCGGCTTCCTTGGAAACATTCAGTACTTC
-,TRBJ1-3,-,TRBV28,CASSPPSGRNTIYF,TGTGCCAGCAGTCCCCCGTCGGGGAGAAACACCATATATTTT
TRBD1,TRBJ1-1,-,TRBV7-9,CASSRTGQQTPEAFF,TGTGCCAGCAGCCGGACGGGACAGCAGACTCCTGAAGCTTTCTTT
TRBD2,TRBJ2-1,-,TRBV4-1,CASSQGERGPTLYNEQFF,TGCGCCAGCAGCCAAGGTGAGCGGGGGCCTACACTTTACAATGAGCAGTTCTTC
TRBD1,TRBJ1-5,-,TRBV30,CAWSVAQGASGQPQHF,TGTGCCTGGAGTGTAGCACAGGGGGCTTCAGGTCAGCCCCAGCATTTT
TRBD1,TRBJ2-2,-,TRBV19,CASSIAQGTGELFF,TGTGCCAGTAGTATAGCACAGGGGACCGGGGAGCTGTTTTTT
-,TRBJ1-1,few,TRBV9,CASSVGTANTEAFF,TGTGCCAGCAGCGTAGGGACAGCAAACACTGAAGCTTTCTTT
-,TRBJ1-2,-,TRBV29-1,CSVGGGYGYTF,TGCAGCGTTGGGGGGGGGTATGGCTACACCTTC
-,TRBJ1-4,-,TRBV7-8,CASSLVGGKLFF,TGTGCCAGCAGCCTAGTCGGGGGAAAACTGTTTTTT
TRBD2,TRBJ2-7,-,TRBV9,CASSVAGGRYDEQYF,TGTGCCAGCAGCGTAGCGGGAGGGCGATATGACGAGCAGTACTTC
-,TRBJ2-3,-,TRBV7-3,CASSFLGGTDTQYF,TGTGCCAGCAGCTTTCTCGGGGGCACAGATACGCAGTATTTT
TRBD1,TRBJ2-1,-,TRBV30,CAWSVEDRGYNEQFF,TGTGCCTGGAGTGTTGAAGACAGGGGCTACAATGAGCAGTTCTTC
TRBD2,TRBJ2-5,-,TRBV9,CASSPPGGRETQYF,TGTGCCAGCAGCCCCCCGGGGGGTAGAGAGACCCAGTACTTC
-,TRBJ1-2,-,TRBV5-4,CASGSEVPGYTF,TGTGCCAGCGGATCAGAGGTCCCTGGCTACACCTTC
TRBD2,TRBJ2-7,-,TRBV4-1,CASSQDGAGANYEQYF,TGCGCCAGCAGCCAAGATGGGGCGGGAGCCAACTACGAGCAGTACTTC
TRBD1,TRBJ2-7,-,TRBV13,CASSPGQASIYEQYF,TGTGCCAGCAGCCCCGGACAGGCTTCGATCTACGAGCAGTACTTC
-,TRBJ1-2,-,TRBV6-5,CASSRTALNYGYTF,TGTGCCAGCAGTAGGACAGCCTTAAACTATGGCTACACCTTC